Below are 11 T cell receptor beta chains sequenced from a single sample in a study of shared clonotypes between healthy human individuals (dated by TCRdb to between 2020 and 2021). The library was made by the immunoSEQ multiplex PCR assay. TCRdb obtained this table from immuneACCESS and retained in-frame rearrangements with V and J assigned. These tables miss some clones; where compared with another copy, unresolved V genes account for less than half of the shortfall, and the remainder is unexplained. This sample has over a million clones in its table, and about 80% of those were observed once. The ten largest clones add up to 0.55% to 0.7% of the sample. Input material: memory CD4+ T cells from PBMCs. The cell subset or site label of this sample denotes: CD45RA-negative fraction. The receptor source for this set is a man between 18 and 35 years old in good health. Some clones in this sample may be carry-over from other donors' samples.

This chain joins TRBV30 and TRBJ2-2; D might be TRBD2 (6 bases). Trimming stripped 4 bases from V and 4 bases from J, with 13 bases between. This CDR3 is built from 14 residues. The germline gives CDR1 GTSNPN, CDR2 SVGIG (reference sequence). The CDR3 DNA sequence: TGTGCCTGGAACGTCGGACTACTCACCGGGGAGCTGTTTTTT. It encodes CAWNVGLLTGELFF.

This sequence joins TRBV6-1 and TRBJ1-4; D not certain. Germline V gene sequence: CDR1 MNHNS, CDR2 SASEGT. The CDR3 is 11 amino acids. Trimming took 10 bases from V and 10 from J, leaving 13 bases between them. CDR3 DNA: TGTGCCACCCAGAGAACGGGAAAACTGTTTTTT. Translation: CATQRTGKLFF.

The chain links TRBV5-4 to TRBJ2-1; TRBD2 aligns across 13 bases. The CDR3 is 16 residues long. Germline assignment: CDR1 SGHNT and CDR2 YYREEE (reference sequence). Trimming removed 0 bases from V and 15 bases from J; junction bases left unmatched: 12. CDR3: CASSLGPPGLAGIGFF. In DNA form, the CDR3 reads TGTGCCAGCAGCTTGGGCCCTCCGGGACTAGCGGGGATAGGGTTCTTC.

The chain couples TRBV28 to TRBJ1-4; no reliable D call. The germline CDR1 and CDR2 sequences are MDHEN and SYDVKM. Trimming shortened V by 4 bases and J by 5 bases, and 14 bases separated the two germline ends. CDR3 length equals 15 residues. The CDR3 spells CASSSPGSLNEKLFF. CDR3 sequence (DNA): TGTGCCAGCAGTTCACCCGGGTCCTTAAATGAAAAACTGTTTTTT. The whole variable domain, remainder taken from reference TRBV28 and TRBJ1-4, is DVKVTQSSRYLVKRTGEKVFLECVQDMDHENMFWYRQDPGLGLRLIYFSYDVKMKEKGDIPEGYSVSREKKERFSLILESASTNQTSMYLCASSSPGSLNEKLFFGSGTQLSVL.

Notes on this clone: This CDR3 is also generated by other DNA sequences in the sample. The chain couples TRBV30 to TRBJ2-7; D is undetermined. V lost 3 bases to trimming and J lost 4 bases, with 7 bases between them. The CDR3 spans 11 residues. Germline-derived CDR1 and CDR2 are GTSNPN and SVGIG (reference sequence). CDR3 nucleotide sequence: TGTGCCTGGAGGCACTCATACGAGCAGTACTTC. It is translated as CAWRHSYEQYF.

This clone was observed once. V usage is TRBV5-6 and J usage is TRBJ2-7; 9 bases line up with TRBD1. V lost 2 bases, J lost 3 bases, and 3 bases stayed unmatched. The CDR3 spans 14 residues. The germline V gene has CDR1 SGHDT and CDR2 YYEEEE. The CDR3 region is CASSFLDRGYEQYF. Here the CDR3 DNA reads TGTGCCAGCAGCTTTCTGGACAGGGGCTACGAGCAGTACTTC. The variable domain in full, completed from reference TRBV5-6 and TRBJ2-7, reads DAGVTQSPTHLIKTRGQQVTLRCSPKSGHDTVSWYQQALGQGPQFIFQYYEEEERQRGNFPDRFSGHQFPNYSSELNVNALLLGDSALYLCASSFLDRGYEQYFGPGTRLTVT.

J is TRBJ2-7 and V is TRBV27, with 8 bases aligning to TRBD2. Losses at the gene ends were 9 bases for V and 0 bases for J; bases not matched to a gene: 4. The CDR3 is made up of 13 amino acids. Germline lookup yields CDR1 MNHEY and CDR2 SMNVEV (reference sequence). CDR3: CASRGGSSYEQYF. The CDR3 bases are TGTGCCAGTCGGGGGGGCAGCTCCTACGAGCAGTACTTC.

CDR3 sequence: CASSPNLQGTAFF. The CDR3, as DNA: TGCGCCAGCAGCCCGAACCTACAGGGAACGGCTTTCTTT. The chain couples TRBV5-1 to TRBJ1-1; perhaps TRBD1 as D (6 bases). Germline assignment: CDR1 SGHRS and CDR2 YFSETQ. With 4 bases removed from V and 11 bases from J, the gap between germline ends came to 18 bases. The CDR3 is 13 residues long.

The chain links TRBV15 to TRBJ1-1; D gene ambiguous. CDR1 is LNHNV and CDR2 is YYDKDF in the germline V gene (reference sequence). Trimming took 0 bases from V and 0 from J, leaving 11 bases between them. The CDR3 loop spans 16 amino acids. CDR3 in amino acids: CATSRDLLGVNTEAFF. The CDR3 DNA follows: TGTGCCACCAGCAGAGATTTGTTGGGAGTGAACACTGAAGCTTTCTTT. Supplemented by reference TRBV15 and TRBJ1-1, the full variable domain reads DAMVIQNPRYQVTQFGKPVTLSCSQTLNHNVMYWYQQKSSQAPKLLFHYYDKDFNNEADTPDNFQSRRPNTSFCFLDIRSPGLGDTAMYLCATSRDLLGVNTEAFFGQGTRLTVV.

This clone was picked up one time. The sample contains more than one DNA sequence encoding this CDR3. The V call is TRBV29-1, the J call TRBJ1-1; possible D gene TRBD1, 6 bases. Trimming shortened V by 6 bases and J by 4 bases, and 12 bases separated the two germline ends. The CDR3 consists of 12 residues. CDR1 SQVTM and CDR2 ANQGSEA come from the germline V gene. The CDR3 reads CSVQGSGTEAFF. CDR3 DNA sequence: TGCAGCGTCCAGGGGTCCGGCACTGAAGCTTTCTTT.

This clone turned up a few times. The rearrangement joins TRBV2 to TRBJ2-1, with 11 bases fitting TRBD2. Per the germline V gene, CDR1 is SNHLY and CDR2 is FYNNEI. The CDR3 consists of 16 residues. The J segment lost 4 bases and the V segment lost 0 bases, leaving 2 bases of the junction unmatched. This CDR3 is CASSEAGLAAYNEQFF. The CDR3 DNA is TGTGCCAGCAGTGAAGCGGGACTAGCGGCGTACAATGAGCAGTTCTTC.